Below, 11 T cell receptor beta chains from the same sample are listed, as sequenced in a study of control samples from healthy donors and cancer patients. Generated by immunoSEQ multiplex PCR, the TCRdb table keeps only in-frame clones and is missing some. The profile shows fewer than 95,000 clones, roughly nine tenths of them singletons. The sample comprised blood. Receptors originate from a woman aged 50 to 60 in good health.

The chain couples TRBV18 to TRBJ1-2, with D perhaps matching TRBD1 (6 bases). This CDR3 has 14 amino acids. V was shortened by 3 bases and J by 7 bases, with 15 bases between the two germline ends. The germline CDR1 and CDR2 sequences are KGHSH and LQKENI. As DNA, the CDR3 is TGTGCCAGCTCACCTGAACAGGGAGGCGGTGGCTACACCTTC. Translating gives CASSPEQGGGGYTF.

V gene TRBV29-1 combines with J gene TRBJ1-3, with D possibly being TRBD1 (6 bases). Germline CDR1 and CDR2: SQVTM and ANQGSEA. CDR3 length: 16 residues. Trimming took off 0 bases at V and 9 bases at J, with 21 bases between the two ends. The CDR3 sequence: CSVEDLALGQGPTIYF. The DNA for the CDR3 is TGCAGCGTTGAAGATCTCGCCCTGGGGCAGGGGCCCACCATATATTTT.

This clone was observed a few times. The CDR3 DNA is TGTGCCAGCAGCCAAGTTTCAGATACGCAGTATTTT. This translates into CASSQVSDTQYF. The J gene is TRBJ2-3, the V gene TRBV3-1 (or the pseudogene TRBV3-2); no clear D gene. CDR3 length: 12 amino acids. Germline values: CDR1 LGHDT, CDR2 YNNKEL (reference sequence). Trimming took off 1 base at V and 4 bases at J, with 3 bases between the two ends.

The rearrangement links TRBV18 to TRBJ1-2; no definite D call. CDR1 KGHSH and CDR2 LQKENI come from the germline V gene. V lost 6 bases and J 0 bases, leaving 23 bases between the germline ends. The CDR3 runs to 18 residues. The CDR3 here is CASSFTNSPRTSNYGYTF. The DNA for the CDR3 is TGTGCCAGCTCCTTCACCAACAGCCCCCGAACTTCTAACTATGGCTACACCTTC.

The J gene is TRBJ1-2, the V gene TRBV7-2; D unresolved. This CDR3 has 14 residues. Trimming removed 1 base from V and 4 bases from J, with 10 bases in between. The germline V gene has CDR1 SGHTA and CDR2 FQGNSA. CDR3 coding DNA: TGTGCCAGCAGCTTAGAAGCGGCCTTCTATGGCTACACCTTC. Its translation is CASSLEAAFYGYTF.

The rearrangement joins TRBV6-5 to TRBJ2-3; no definite D call. Germline assignment: CDR1 MNHEY and CDR2 SVGAGI. V lost 6 bases and J 6 bases, leaving 4 bases between the germline ends. The CDR3 covers 10 residues. Here the CDR3 reads CASSYDTQYF. CDR3 nucleotides: TGTGCCAGCAGCTATGATACGCAGTATTTT.

This clone has just a few counts. One end of the junction does not line up with germline, which may come from a read error. J is TRBJ2-5 and V is TRBV7-7, with 11 bases lining up with TRBD2. CDR3 size: 15 residues. CDR1 SSHAT and CDR2 FNYEAQ come from the germline V gene (reference sequence). CDR3 amino acids: CASSLLAGDVETQYF. Written as DNA, the CDR3 is TGTGCTAGCAGCTTACTAGCGGGAGATGTAGAGACCCAGTACTTC.

The rearrangement links TRBV10-3 to TRBJ2-5, with 9 bases identical to TRBD1. The J segment lost 4 bases and the V segment lost 6 bases, leaving 0 bases of the junction unmatched. Per the germline V gene, CDR1 is ENHRY and CDR2 is SYGVKD. The length of the CDR3 is 12 residues. The CDR3 DNA follows: TGTGCCATCAGGGACAGGGGAGAGACCCAGTACTTC. The encoded protein is CAIRDRGETQYF.

The J gene is TRBJ1-2, the V gene TRBV23-1; D possibly corresponds to TRBD1 (6 bases). TRBV23-1 is recorded as an ORF, its role being uncertain. The CDR3 is 14 residues long. The V gene lost 0 bases and the J gene lost 8 bases, with 13 bases spanning the gap. CDR3 loop: CASSQSRGAQGYTF. In DNA, the CDR3 is TGCGCCAGCAGTCAATCGCGGGGGGCCCAAGGCTACACCTTC.

This chain links TRBV7-9 with TRBJ2-3, with D possibly being TRBD1 (5 bases). Germline values: CDR1 SEHNR, CDR2 FQNEAQ (reference sequence). The CDR3 has 16 amino acids. The V gene lost 2 bases and the J gene lost 3 bases, with 15 bases spanning the gap. CDR3 in amino acids: CASSLSPRVRTDTQYF. Written as DNA, the CDR3 is TGTGCCAGCAGCTTATCCCCCAGGGTACGGACAGATACGCAGTATTTT.

The genes are TRBV5-6 and TRBJ1-2, with D unclear. There are 13 residues in the CDR3. Germline CDR1 SGHDT, CDR2 YYEEEE. V was trimmed by 1 base and J by 8 bases, leaving 12 bases between them. The CDR3 coding sequence is TGTGCCAGCAGCTTGCCCCAGACGGGGGGCTACACCTTC. Amino acids: CASSLPQTGGYTF.